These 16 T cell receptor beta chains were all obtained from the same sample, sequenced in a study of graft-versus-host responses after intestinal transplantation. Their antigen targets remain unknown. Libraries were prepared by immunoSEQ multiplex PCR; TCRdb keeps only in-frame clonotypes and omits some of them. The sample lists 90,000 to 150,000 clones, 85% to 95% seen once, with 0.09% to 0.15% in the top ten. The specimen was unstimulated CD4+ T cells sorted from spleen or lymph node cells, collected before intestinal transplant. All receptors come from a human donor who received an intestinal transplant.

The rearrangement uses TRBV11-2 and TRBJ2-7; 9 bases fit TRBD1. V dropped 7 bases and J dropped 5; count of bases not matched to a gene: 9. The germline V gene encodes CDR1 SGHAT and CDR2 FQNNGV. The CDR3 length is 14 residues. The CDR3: CASTRRDRDHEQYF. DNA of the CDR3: TGTGCCAGCACCCGAAGGGACAGGGACCACGAGCAGTACTTC. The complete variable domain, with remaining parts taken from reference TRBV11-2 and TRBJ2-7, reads EAGVAQSPRYKIIEKRQSVAFWCNPISGHATLYWYQQILGQGPKLLIQFQNNGVVDDSQLPKDRFSAERLKGVDSTLKIQPAKLEDSAVYLCASTRRDRDHEQYFGPGTRLTVT.

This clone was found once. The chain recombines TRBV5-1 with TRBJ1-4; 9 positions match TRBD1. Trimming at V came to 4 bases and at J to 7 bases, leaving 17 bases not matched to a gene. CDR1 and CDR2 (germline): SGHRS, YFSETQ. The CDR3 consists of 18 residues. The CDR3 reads CASSRTGTGREWVEKLFF. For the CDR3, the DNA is TGCGCCAGCAGCCGGACCGGGACAGGGAGGGAGTGGGTTGAAAAACTGTTTTTT.

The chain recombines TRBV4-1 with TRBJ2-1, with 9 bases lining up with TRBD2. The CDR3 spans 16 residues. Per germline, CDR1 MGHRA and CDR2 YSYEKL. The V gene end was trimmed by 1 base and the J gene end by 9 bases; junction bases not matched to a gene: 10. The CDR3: CASSQGGASGIVEQFF. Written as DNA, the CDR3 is TGCGCCAGCAGCCAAGGCGGCGCTAGCGGGATCGTTGAGCAGTTCTTC.

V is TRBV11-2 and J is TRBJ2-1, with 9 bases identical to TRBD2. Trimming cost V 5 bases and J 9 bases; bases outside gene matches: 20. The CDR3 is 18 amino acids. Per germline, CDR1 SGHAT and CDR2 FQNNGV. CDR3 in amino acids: CASSLKTQGSSGSSEQFF. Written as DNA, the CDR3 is TGTGCCAGCAGCCTTAAAACCCAGGGTAGTAGCGGGAGTTCTGAGCAGTTCTTC.

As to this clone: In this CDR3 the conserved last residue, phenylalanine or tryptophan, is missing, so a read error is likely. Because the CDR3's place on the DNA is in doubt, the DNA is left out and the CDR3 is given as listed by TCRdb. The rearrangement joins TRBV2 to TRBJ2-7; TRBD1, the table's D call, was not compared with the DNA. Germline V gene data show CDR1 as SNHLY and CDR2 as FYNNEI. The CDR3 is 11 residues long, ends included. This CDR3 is CASSEAPTAAI.

The DNA of the CDR3 is TGTGCCAGCAGTTACTCGAGACAGGGATCCGAGCAGTACTTC. Amino acid sequence: CASSYSRQGSEQYF. V usage is TRBV6-6 and J usage is TRBJ2-7; 7 nucleotides align to TRBD1. With 0 bases clipped from V and 6 bases from J, the junction kept 5 bases outside the gene matches. The germline CDR1 and CDR2 sequences are MNHNY and SVGAGI (reference sequence). The CDR3 is 14 amino acids.

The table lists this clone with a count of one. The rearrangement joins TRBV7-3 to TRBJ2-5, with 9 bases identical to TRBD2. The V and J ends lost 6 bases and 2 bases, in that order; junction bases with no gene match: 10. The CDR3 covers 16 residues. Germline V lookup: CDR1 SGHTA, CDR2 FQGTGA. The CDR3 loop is CASSKSQLAGQETQYF. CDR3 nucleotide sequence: TGTGCCAGCAGTAAAAGTCAACTAGCGGGTCAAGAGACCCAGTACTTC.

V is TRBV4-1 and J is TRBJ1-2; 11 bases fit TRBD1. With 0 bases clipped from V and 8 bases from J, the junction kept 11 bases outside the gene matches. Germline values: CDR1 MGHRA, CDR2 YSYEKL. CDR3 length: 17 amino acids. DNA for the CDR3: TGCGCCAGCAGCCAAGATAGGACAGGGGGCGCGAGAGGGGGCTACACCTTC. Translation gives CASSQDRTGGARGGYTF.

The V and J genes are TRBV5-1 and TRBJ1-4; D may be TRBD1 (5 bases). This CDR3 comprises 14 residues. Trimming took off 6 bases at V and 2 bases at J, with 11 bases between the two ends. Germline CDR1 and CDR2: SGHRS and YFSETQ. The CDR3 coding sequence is TGCGCCAGCACTCTTGGGGGGACTAATGAAAAACTGTTTTTT. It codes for CASTLGGTNEKLFF.

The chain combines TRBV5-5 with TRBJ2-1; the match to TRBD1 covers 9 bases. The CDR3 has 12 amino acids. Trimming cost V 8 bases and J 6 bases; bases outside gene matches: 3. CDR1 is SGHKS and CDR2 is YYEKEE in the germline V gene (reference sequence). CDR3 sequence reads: CASLDRGNEQFF. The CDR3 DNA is TGTGCCAGTCTGGACAGGGGCAATGAGCAGTTCTTC. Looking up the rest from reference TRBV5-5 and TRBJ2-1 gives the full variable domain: DAGVTQSPTHLIKTRGQQVTLRCSPISGHKSVSWYQQVLGQGPQFIFQYYEKEERGRGNFPDRFSARQFPNYSSELNVNALLLGDSALYLCASLDRGNEQFFGPGTRLTVL.

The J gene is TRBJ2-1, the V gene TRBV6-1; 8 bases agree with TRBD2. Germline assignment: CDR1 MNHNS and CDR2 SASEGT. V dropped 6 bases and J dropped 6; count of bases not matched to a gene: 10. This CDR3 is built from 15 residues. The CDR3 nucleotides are TGTGCCAGCAGGGGGCGGACTAGCCGGGGCAATGAGCAGTTCTTC. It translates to CASRGRTSRGNEQFF.

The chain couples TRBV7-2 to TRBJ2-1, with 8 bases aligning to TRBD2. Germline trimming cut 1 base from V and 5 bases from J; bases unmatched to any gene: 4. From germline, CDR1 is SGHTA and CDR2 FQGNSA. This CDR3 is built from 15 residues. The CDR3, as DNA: TGTGCCAGCAGCTTAGTCATAGCGGGGCACAATGAGCAGTTCTTC. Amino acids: CASSLVIAGHNEQFF.

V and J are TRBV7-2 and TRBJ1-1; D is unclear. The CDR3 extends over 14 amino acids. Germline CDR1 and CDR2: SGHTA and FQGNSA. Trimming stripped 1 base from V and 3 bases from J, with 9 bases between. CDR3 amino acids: CASSLEGWDTEAFF. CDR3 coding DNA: TGTGCCAGCAGCTTAGAGGGTTGGGACACTGAAGCTTTCTTT.

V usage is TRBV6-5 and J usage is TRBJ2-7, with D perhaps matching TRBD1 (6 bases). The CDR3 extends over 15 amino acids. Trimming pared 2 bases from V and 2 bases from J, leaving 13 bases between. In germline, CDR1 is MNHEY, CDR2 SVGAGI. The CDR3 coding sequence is TGTGCCAGCAGTTACACCCTGACAGGAGCCTACGAGCAGTACTTC. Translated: CASSYTLTGAYEQYF.

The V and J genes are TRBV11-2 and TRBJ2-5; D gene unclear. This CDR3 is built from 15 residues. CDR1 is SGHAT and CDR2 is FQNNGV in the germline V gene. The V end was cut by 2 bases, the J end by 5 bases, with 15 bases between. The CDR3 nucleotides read TGTGCCAGCAGCTTAAGGAGAATGGGTGGGGAGACCCAGTACTTC. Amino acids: CASSLRRMGGETQYF.

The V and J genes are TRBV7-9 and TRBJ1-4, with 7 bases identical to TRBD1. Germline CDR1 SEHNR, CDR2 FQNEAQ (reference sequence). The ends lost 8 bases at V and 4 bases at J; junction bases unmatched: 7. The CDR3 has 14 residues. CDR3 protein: CASDRAIGNEKLFF. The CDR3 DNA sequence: TGTGCCAGCGACAGGGCAATCGGTAATGAAAAACTGTTTTTT.